What follows is one TCR beta chain and its context. It lacks a known antigen. Base qualities were left out, and no much larger clone turns up one base away. In total, approximately 690 healthy bone marrow donors made up the cohort. At the time of sampling, all cohort members were nominally healthy, though unrecorded immune exposures were likely present. The donor tested CMV seronegative, placing the donor among the approximately 400 seronegative members of the cohort. A peripheral blood sample was collected from each donor, and TCR beta sequencing was performed on peripheral blood mononuclear cells. The Qiagen DNeasy Blood Extraction Kit was used to extract genomic DNA from the blood cell samples. The CDR3 runs 13 amino acids, cysteine and phenylalanine included. The kept DNA is CDR3 alone, 39 bases in frame from the first base. After removal of 11 bases from V and 0 bases from J, the junction retains 6 bases not matched to a gene. Based on the germline V gene (reference sequence), the CDR1 and CDR2 sequences are MNHEY and SMNVEV.

This record comes from a study of cytomegalovirus exposure and HLA in healthy donors (dated by TCRdb to between 2016 and 2019). The study in broad terms: An earlier analysis of approximately 640 of the donors reported approximately 290 Gb of sequence data and around 110 million unique TCR beta sequences from 150 million to 200 million T cells. An early release that covered some 640 HLA-typed donors contained approximately 320 gigabases of sequencing data and 75 million to 100 million unique TCR sequences. Of the roughly 400 genotyped donors, less than 90% were placed in the genetic ancestry cluster associated with self-reported Caucasian donors. The study was designed to test whether signatures of past pathogen exposure could be identified by cataloging public T cell receptors. The T cell repertoires of roughly 660 subjects were profiled by immunosequencing and related to cytomegalovirus serostatus. Along with the roughly 610-subject first cohort, a separate validation cohort of over 90 different subjects was used. To predict cytomegalovirus infection status, the study combined high-throughput TCR immunosequencing, statistical association of individual TCRs with disease status, and machine learning. In a later analysis, previously published TCR beta repertoires from some 640 donors were re-analyzed and high-resolution HLA genotyping was added so that TCR occurrence patterns could be studied. In the later analysis, no new phenotypic data were used to find candidate immune exposures; instead, reliance was placed on TCR beta sequences and their occurrence across donors. To decide whether each TCR beta V gene segment behaved as functional or pseudogenic, an earlier analysis of approximately 620 of the donors relied on high-throughput TCR beta sequencing. Donor age, sex, ethnicity and CMV serostatus were compiled together with the repertoire data. Genome-wide SNP genotypes for about 65% of the roughly 670 donors were used in a later genetic analysis, which treated that subset as a discovery cohort. All discovery cohort repertoires had been generated on a single sequencing platform. HLA typing covered class I and class II loci at four-digit resolution. Typing coverage differed by locus: A, B, C, DRB1 and DQB1 were typed in roughly 629-630 donors, DQA1 in 500 to 550, DPA1 in around 580, and DPB1 in 450 to 490. Roughly 5 DR-DQ haplotypes were treated as single units for association and clustering because of strong linkage in the cohort. Among 398 genotyped donors of the cohort, an average of 235,054 unique TCR beta nucleotide sequences were sequenced per donor, around 20% of them non-productive.

Results the study describes overall, beyond this receptor: In a later genetic analysis, fewer N-insertions in productive TCRs were reported among donors in an Asian-associated ancestry cluster than the roughly 700-donor mean. V-gene and J-gene trimming of TCR beta chains was associated with a missense DCLRE1C variant in a later genetic analysis, and the association was replicated in an independent cohort. In this cohort, only TCR beta chains were sequenced, and detectable features were limited by the absence of alpha or paired-chain data. Sequencing depth was assumed to be roughly uniform across donors in the presence/absence analyses, though that assumption may not hold. In a later analysis, HLA-associated TCR beta chains were found to be more clonally expanded and to have lower generation probabilities than equally common non-associated chains. A further reported finding was that TCR beta sequences accurately predicted the HLA-A and HLA-B alleles for most subjects in the first cohort. Some IMGT-functional V segments, including TRBV6-2 and TRBV6-3, could not be distinguished by the 87-base-pair reads and were therefore excluded. When HLA alleles, especially DR and DQ, strongly co-occurred, TCR associations were difficult to assign to individual alleles. According to a later analysis, most CMV-associated TCR beta chains appeared to be HLA-restricted, and the HLA associations seemed to be driven largely by CMV exposure. In a later analysis, TCR association rates were found to vary across HLA loci, with the most associated TCRs seen for DRB1 alleles and the fewest for HLA-C alleles. According to the authors, the approach could potentially be generalized to other disease states and immunological phenotypes. The study listed 150 to 200 TCR beta chains as associated with cytomegalovirus. Immune exposure information for the cohort was limited to CMV serostatus. A cluster of highly shared sequence variants was judged likely to represent a technical artifact of the sequencing pipeline. Because counts were too low, roughly 16 rarely observed V segments, including chromosome 9 orphons, were left out of the earlier analysis of 500 to 750 of the donors. The classifier was reported to diagnose cytomegalovirus status with high specificity and sensitivity in both the original cohort and the validation cohort. In vitro tests confirmed that a few of the cytomegalovirus-associated TCR beta chains recognize cytomegalovirus antigens. At a false discovery rate of 0.05, a later analysis linked about 16,000 TCR beta sequences to specific HLA alleles. A later analysis reported that several top co-occurrence clusters appeared linked to parvovirus B19, influenza, CMV and Epstein-Barr virus. Most TCR sequences were seen in very few donors, while some public TCRs were found in many individuals. Correlated functional status among segregating V segments might be attributable to linkage disequilibrium, but an unknown experimental factor could not be ruled out. In an earlier analysis of 500 to 650 of the donors, most TCR beta V segments appeared in productive rearrangements about 87% or about 30% of the time, broadly matching IMGT annotations. Because some donors lacked HLA typing at each locus, the association tests relied only on the typed subset.

The library was built by means of the immunoSEQ multiplex PCR assay. For the multiplex PCR, a mixture combining 60 forward primers for TCR Vbeta segments and 13 reverse primers for TCR Jbeta segments was used. Amplification of the CDR3 region of rearranged TCR beta genes was performed with a multiplex PCR assay on genomic DNA. On the Illumina HiSeq System, the amplified TCR beta libraries were sequenced as 87-base-pair reads. For the original study's pipeline: In a later analysis, some 80 million unique TCR beta chains were counted across the 650 to 700 repertoires, and roughly 11 million of these chains were shared by at least two donors. A nearest-neighbor algorithm error-corrected the raw reads and collapsed the reads into unique sequences, merging closely related sequences to remove PCR and sequencing errors. To assign V, D and J gene segments, CDR3 sequences were aligned to IMGT reference sequences. For a sequence to be retained, a match of at least six nucleotides to both a V gene segment and a J gene segment was required. A rearrangement counted as productive if the CDR3 had no stop codons and remained in frame with V and J, and every other rearrangement counted as non-productive. Following IMGT convention, CDR3 was defined as the stretch from the second conserved V-encoded cysteine up to the conserved J-encoded phenylalanine. The earlier analysis of about 610 of the donors excluded any sequence lacking an unambiguous match to a single V gene segment. In an earlier analysis of about 590 of the donors, a V segment was called functional when productive rearrangements were above 56.7%, and segregating when the standard deviation between donors exceeded 5%. A statistical classification framework was developed to diagnose cytomegalovirus status using the catalog of TCR beta chain sequences. A later analysis assigned V and J genes by comparing TCR nucleotide sequences with IMGT/GENE-DB human TR gene sequences. The TCRdist pipeline was used in a later analysis to assign CDR3 sequences and most-parsimonious VDJ recombination scenarios. In a later analysis, every TCR beta chain was defined by the combination of its CDR3 amino acid sequence and its V-gene family, and reads without a unique V-gene family were dropped. In a later analysis, 450 to 600 highly shared, low-generation-probability nucleotide sequences were removed to address suspected cross-contamination and a sequencing artifact. In a later analysis, a clonal expansion index was calculated for each public chain from normalized within-repertoire ranks of inferred template counts. Generation probabilities in a later analysis came from a VDJ recombination model fitted to out-of-frame rearrangements, and those results were checked against IGoR. Hypergeometric tests were used in a later analysis to score TCR-TCR, TCR-HLA and TCR-CMV co-occurrence, with a repertoire-size bias correction applied to the TCR pairs. False discovery rates were estimated in a later analysis by permuting HLA or CMV assignments 20 times. In a later analysis, co-occurring TCRs were grouped using DBSCAN, with TCRdist sequence similarity added in when clustering inside HLA-allele-positive subsets. Repertoires with fewer than 30,000 or more than 120,000 public chains were left out of co-occurrence clustering, as were about five repertoires with anomalous nucleotide sharing. Imported from immuneACCESS, the table was reduced by TCRdb to in-frame sequences with V and J called. These copies leave out some clones; in studies compared against another copy, an unresolved V gene accounts for under half, and the cause of the remainder is not known. The DNA gave D and trimming, while V, J and clone size come from that table. The sample table records hundreds of thousands of clones; roughly 89% of these occur just once. The ten most abundant clones make up approximately 2% of the sample.

Sequenced: PBMCs. The chain is assembled from TRBV27 and TRBJ2-5; the junction holds 7 bases that match TRBD2. The receptor comes from a woman between 18 and 30 years old in good health and CMV-seronegative. CDR3 sequence: CAVGDYNQETQYF. Read as DNA, the sequence is TGTGCCGTGGGGGACTACAACCAAGAGACCCAGTACTTC.